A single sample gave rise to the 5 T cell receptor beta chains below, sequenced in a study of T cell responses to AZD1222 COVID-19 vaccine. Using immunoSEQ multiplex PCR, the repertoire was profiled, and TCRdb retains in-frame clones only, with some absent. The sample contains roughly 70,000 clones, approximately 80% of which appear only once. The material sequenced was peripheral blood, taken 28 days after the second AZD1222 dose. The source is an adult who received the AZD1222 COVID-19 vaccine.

The chain's CDR3 is CASSPGGRTEAFF. The CDR3, as DNA: TGTGCCAGCAGCCCAGGGGGGAGGACTGAAGCTTTCTTT. The V call is TRBV7-3, the J call TRBJ1-1, with TRBD1 matching over 7 bases. The trim removed 5 bases at V and 5 bases at J, leaving 5 bases unmatched. Germline values: CDR1 SGHTA, CDR2 FQGTGA. The CDR3 length is 13 residues. The full variable domain, in which reference TRBV7-3 and TRBJ1-1 provide the parts outside the CDR3, is GAGVSQTPSNKVTEKGKYVELRCDPISGHTALYWYRQSLGQGPEFLIYFQGTGAADDSGLPNDRFFAVRPEGSVSTLKIQRTERGDSAVYLCASSPGGRTEAFFGQGTRLTVV.

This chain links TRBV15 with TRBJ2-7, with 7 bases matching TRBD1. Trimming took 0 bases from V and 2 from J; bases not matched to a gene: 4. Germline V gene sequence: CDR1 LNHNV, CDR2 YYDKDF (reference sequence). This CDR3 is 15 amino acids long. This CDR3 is CATSRDFQGAYEQYF. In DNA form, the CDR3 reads TGTGCCACCAGCAGAGATTTTCAGGGGGCCTACGAGCAGTACTTC.

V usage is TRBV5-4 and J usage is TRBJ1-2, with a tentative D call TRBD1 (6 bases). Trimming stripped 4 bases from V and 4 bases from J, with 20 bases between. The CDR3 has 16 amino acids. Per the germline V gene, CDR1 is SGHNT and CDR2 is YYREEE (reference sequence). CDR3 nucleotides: TGTGCCAGCAGCCAGGGGCAGGCCCAGCGTCCCTATGGCTACACCTTC. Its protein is CASSQGQAQRPYGYTF. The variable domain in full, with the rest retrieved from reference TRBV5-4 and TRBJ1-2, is ETGVTQSPTHLIKTRGQQVTLRCSSQSGHNTVSWYQQALGQGPQFIFQYYREEENGRGNFPPRFSGLQFPNYSSELNVNALELDDSALYLCASSQGQAQRPYGYTFGSGTRLTVV.

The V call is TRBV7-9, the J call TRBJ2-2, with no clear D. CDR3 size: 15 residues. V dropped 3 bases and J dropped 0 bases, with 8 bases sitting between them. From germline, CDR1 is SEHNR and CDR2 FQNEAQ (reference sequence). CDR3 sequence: CASSLSYTNTGELFF. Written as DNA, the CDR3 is TGTGCCAGCAGCTTGTCGTACACGAACACCGGGGAGCTGTTTTTT.

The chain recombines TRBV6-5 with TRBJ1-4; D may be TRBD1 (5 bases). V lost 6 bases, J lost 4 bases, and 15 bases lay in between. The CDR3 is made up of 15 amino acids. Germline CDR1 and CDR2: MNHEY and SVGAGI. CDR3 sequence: CASSPGTFGNEKLFF. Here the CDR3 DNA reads TGTGCCAGCAGCCCCGGGACGTTCGGTAATGAAAAACTGTTTTTT.